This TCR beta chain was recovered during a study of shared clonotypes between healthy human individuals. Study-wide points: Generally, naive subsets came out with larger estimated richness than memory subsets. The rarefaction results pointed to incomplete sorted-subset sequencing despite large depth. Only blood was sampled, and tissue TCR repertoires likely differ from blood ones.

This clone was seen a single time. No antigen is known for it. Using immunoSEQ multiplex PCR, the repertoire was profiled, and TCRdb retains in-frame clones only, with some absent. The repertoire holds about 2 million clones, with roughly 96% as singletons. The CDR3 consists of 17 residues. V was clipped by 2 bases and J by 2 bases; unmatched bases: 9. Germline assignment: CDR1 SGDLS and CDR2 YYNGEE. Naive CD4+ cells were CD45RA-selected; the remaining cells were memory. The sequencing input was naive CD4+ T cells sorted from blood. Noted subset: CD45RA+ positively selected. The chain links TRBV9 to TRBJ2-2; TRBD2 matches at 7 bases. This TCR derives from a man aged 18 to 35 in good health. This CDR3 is CASSVGSGTTNTGELFF. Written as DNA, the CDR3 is TGTGCCAGCAGCGTCGGCTCCGGGACTACCAACACCGGGGAGCTGTTTTTT.